The 23 T cell receptor beta chains below were found in one sample sequenced in a study of shared clonotypes between healthy human individuals. Here immunoSEQ multiplex PCR was the method, and the copy in TCRdb shows in-frame clones only, minus some. The sample includes approximately 2,000,000 clones, about 90% of them seen just once. The sequencing input was naive CD4+ T cells from PBMCs. Subset in this sample: CD45RA+ positively selected. The receptors here all came from a man aged 18 to 30 in good health. Some clones in this sample may be carry-over from other donors' samples.

This clone was picked up one time. The rearrangement uses TRBV5-1 and TRBJ1-2, with a possible D match to TRBD1 (5 bases). The germline CDR1 and CDR2 sequences are SGHRS and YFSETQ. Trimming removed 4 bases at V and 4 bases at J, with 14 bases between. The CDR3 loop spans 14 amino acids. The CDR3 DNA reads as TGCGCCAGCAGCCAGAGAGGGGACCCCTATGGCTACACCTTC. Protein: CASSQRGDPYGYTF.

The chain combines TRBV5-1 with TRBJ1-1; TRBD1 might be the D (6 bases). Looked up from germline, CDR1 is SGHRS and CDR2 is YFSETQ. CDR3 length: 15 residues. V lost 4 bases, J lost 0 bases, and 13 bases lay in between. CDR3 in amino acids: CASSRAQGMNTEAFF. The CDR3 DNA reads as TGCGCCAGCAGCAGAGCACAGGGCATGAACACTGAAGCTTTCTTT. Together with reference TRBV5-1 and TRBJ1-1, the CDR3 gives the full variable domain: KAGVTQTPRYLIKTRGQQVTLSCSPISGHRSVSWYQQTPGQGLQFLFEYFSETQRNKGNFPGRFSGRQFSNSRSEMNVSTLELGDSALYLCASSRAQGMNTEAFFGQGTRLTVV.

The chain joins TRBV7-2 to TRBJ2-1; D may be TRBD1 or TRBD2 (5 bases each). Trimming cost V 4 bases and J 8 bases, with 12 bases left between them. This CDR3 is built from 13 residues. Germline values: CDR1 SGHTA, CDR2 FQGNSA. The CDR3 sequence: CASSSSRGDEQFF. CDR3 DNA sequence: TGTGCCAGCAGCTCGTCCCGGGGCGATGAGCAGTTCTTC.

The chain couples TRBV27 to TRBJ1-1, with a weak D call TRBD1 (5 bases). The CDR3 is 17 residues long. Deletions cut 5 bases from V and 1 base from J, with 20 bases between. Germline values: CDR1 MNHEY, CDR2 SMNVEV (reference sequence). The CDR3 protein is CASSRFGAGMWNTEAFF. The CDR3 DNA reads as TGTGCCAGCAGTCGATTCGGGGCGGGCATGTGGAACACTGAAGCTTTCTTT.

The chain joins TRBV5-1 to TRBJ2-1; a possible D gene is TRBD2 (7 bases). The CDR3 has 13 amino acids. The V gene's germline CDR1 is SGHRS and CDR2 YFSETQ. V gave up 1 base and J gave up 12 bases, with 14 bases separating them. The CDR3 sequence is CASSLLGGAPQFF. Here the CDR3 DNA reads TGCGCCAGCAGCTTGTTGGGGGGGGCGCCGCAGTTCTTC.

The chain uses TRBV11-2 and TRBJ1-4, with 7 positions matching TRBD1. The V segment lost 5 bases and the J segment 6 bases; nucleotides outside the gene matches: 12. Looked up from germline, CDR1 is SGHAT and CDR2 is FQNNGV. This CDR3 has 16 residues. This chain's CDR3 is CASSPSLDRFYEKLFF. Written as DNA, the CDR3 is TGTGCCAGCAGCCCAAGTCTGGACAGGTTCTATGAAAAACTGTTTTTT.

The chain is built from TRBV15 and TRBJ1-1, with TRBD1 matching over 7 bases. The germline V gene encodes CDR1 LNHNV and CDR2 YYDKDF (reference sequence). The CDR3 spans 16 residues. After removal of 0 bases from V and 0 bases from J, the junction contained 4 bases not matched to a gene. CDR3 in amino acids: CATSRDRQGLNTEAFF. The CDR3 region has the DNA TGTGCCACCAGCAGAGACCGACAGGGTTTGAACACTGAAGCTTTCTTT.

This chain connects TRBV6-5 to TRBJ2-7; D gene unclear. This CDR3 has 16 residues. Per the germline V gene, CDR1 is MNHEY and CDR2 is SVGAGI. The V end was cut by 3 bases, the J end by 3 bases, with 18 bases between. The CDR3 is CASSYSSPATSYEQYF. The CDR3 DNA is TGTGCCAGCAGTTATAGTAGTCCGGCCACGAGCTACGAGCAGTACTTC.

This chain uses TRBV10-3 with TRBJ2-3, with D possibly TRBD2 on 6 matching bases. Germline V CDR1 and CDR2: ENHRY, SYGVKD. The CDR3 is made up of 14 amino acids. The germline V and J ends were trimmed by 8 bases and 0 bases, with 12 bases remaining between them. The DNA for the CDR3 is TGTGCCATCTCCGGGAGCTCTAGCACAGATACGCAGTATTTT. Translation gives CAISGSSSTDTQYF.

The chain carries TRBV6-6 and TRBJ2-5; TRBD1 matches 9 bases. With the DNA end fitting TRBJ2-7 better, the J assignment may be wrong. The germline V gene has CDR1 MNHNY and CDR2 SVGAGI (reference sequence). This CDR3 comprises 14 residues. Here the CDR3 reads CASYRDRASYEQYF. CDR3 bases: TGTGCCAGCTACCGGGACAGGGCATCCTACGAGCAGTACTTC.

Details on this clone: Different DNA sequences within this sample yield the same CDR3. J is TRBJ2-3 and V is TRBV5-1; no reliable D call. Germline assignment: CDR1 SGHRS and CDR2 YFSETQ. The V end was cut by 2 bases, the J end by 2 bases, with 3 bases between. The CDR3 sequence is 12 residues long. The CDR3 nucleotides read TGCGCCAGCAGCTTACCCACAGATACGCAGTATTTT. Translated: CASSLPTDTQYF.

The rearrangement uses TRBV18 and TRBJ2-2; 7 positions match TRBD1. The CDR3 is made up of 15 amino acids. V was clipped by 3 bases and J by 4 bases; unmatched bases: 5. Germline-derived CDR1 and CDR2 are KGHSH and LQKENI. The CDR3 bases are TGTGCCAGCTCACCTTCGACAGGGATCACCGGGGAGCTGTTTTTT. This translates into CASSPSTGITGELFF. The complete variable domain, with remaining parts taken from reference TRBV18 and TRBJ2-2, reads NAGVMQNPRHLVRRRGQEARLRCSPMKGHSHVYWYRQLPEEGLKFMVYLQKENIIDESGMPKERFSAEFPKEGPSILRIQQVVRGDSAAYFCASSPSTGITGELFFGEGSRLTVL.

The V gene is TRBV6-5, the J gene TRBJ2-1, with D possibly TRBD2 on 6 matching bases. Trimming cost V 7 bases and J 8 bases, with 21 bases left between them. Germline CDR1 MNHEY, CDR2 SVGAGI. The CDR3 has 15 amino acids. CDR3 region: CASTGGWETFYEQFF. CDR3 DNA: TGTGCCAGCACCGGGGGATGGGAGACTTTTTATGAGCAGTTCTTC.

The J gene is TRBJ2-7, the V gene TRBV29-1; possible D gene TRBD2, 6 bases. The CDR3 sequence is 12 residues long. V shed 4 bases and J shed 3 bases, with 10 bases lying between them. Looked up from germline, CDR1 is SQVTM and CDR2 is ANQGSEA. In DNA, the CDR3 is TGCAGCGTTGGGTTGGACTACTACGAGCAGTACTTC. Protein: CSVGLDYYEQYF.

This clone was counted only a few times. This chain uses TRBV29-1 with TRBJ2-1, with D tentatively TRBD2 (6 bases). The germline V gene has CDR1 SQVTM and CDR2 ANQGSEA. Trimming removed 5 bases from V and 2 bases from J, with 13 bases in between. The CDR3 loop spans 14 amino acids. The CDR3 DNA follows: TGCAGCGTTAGTCGGGAGAGGACCTACAATGAGCAGTTCTTC. Encoded protein: CSVSRERTYNEQFF.

The genes are TRBV5-4 and TRBJ1-1; 9 positions match TRBD1. V shed 4 bases, J shed 6 bases, and the junction held 10 bases outside the gene matches. The germline V gene encodes CDR1 SGHNT and CDR2 YYREEE (reference sequence). The CDR3 is made up of 15 amino acids. CDR3 nucleotide sequence: TGTGCCAGCAGCCACAGACTCGGGACAGGGTCTGAAGCTTTCTTT. Protein: CASSHRLGTGSEAFF.

This clone was counted a few times. V usage is TRBV6-5 and J usage is TRBJ2-3; D tentatively fits TRBD1 or TRBD2 (6 bases each). The CDR3 is made up of 12 amino acids. The germline V gene encodes CDR1 MNHEY and CDR2 SVGAGI. The ends were cut back, 2 bases at V and 10 bases at J, with 10 bases in the middle. The CDR3 DNA reads TGTGCCAGCAGTTACCGGGGGCCTCCGCAGTATTTT. Translated, it gives CASSYRGPPQYF.

The chain couples TRBV11-2 to TRBJ1-3; D uncertain. Trimming left V 7 bases short and J 0 bases short, with 10 bases between. This CDR3 has 14 amino acids. CDR1 is SGHAT, CDR2 FQNNGV, per germline. The CDR3 spells CASTTALSGNTIYF. In DNA form, the CDR3 reads TGTGCCAGCACAACAGCACTCTCTGGAAACACCATATATTTT.

CDR3 bases: TGCGCCAGCAGCCAAGTTCTTAGCGGGAGGACGAACACCGGGGAGCTGTTTTTT. Protein sequence: CASSQVLSGRTNTGELFF. The chain has TRBV4-1 and TRBJ2-2; 10 nucleotides align to TRBD2. J was trimmed by 0 bases and V by 1 base; bases with no gene match: 5. The V gene's germline CDR1 is MGHRA and CDR2 YSYEKL. The CDR3 runs to 18 residues.

The J gene is TRBJ1-1, the V gene TRBV7-3; no clear D gene. Deletions cut 8 bases from V and 3 bases from J, with 13 bases between. Germline loops: CDR1 SGHTA, CDR2 FQGTGA. The CDR3 is 13 residues long. CDR3 sequence: CASARVPDTEAFF. CDR3 DNA: TGTGCCAGCGCTCGGGTCCCCGACACTGAAGCTTTCTTT.

CDR3 sequence (DNA): TGTGCCAGCAGTGCTTATGGACCTCAAGAGACCCAGTACTTC. Residues: CASSAYGPQETQYF. The rearrangement joins TRBV2 to TRBJ2-5; D is unclear. The CDR3 runs 14 residues. Per germline, CDR1 SNHLY and CDR2 FYNNEI. V was cut by 4 bases and J by 2 bases, with 11 bases left in between.

This chain uses TRBV6-1 with TRBJ2-3, with D unclear. V lost 1 base and J lost 2, with 10 bases in between. The CDR3 consists of 15 residues. Germline CDR1 MNHNS, CDR2 SASEGT. DNA of the CDR3: TGTGCCAGCAGTGAAGTGGGCCGAAACACAGATACGCAGTATTTT. Amino acid sequence: CASSEVGRNTDTQYF.

The CDR3 nucleotides read TGCAGCGTTGCGGGACAGTCCTACGAGCAGTACTTC. This encodes CSVAGQSYEQYF. V usage is TRBV29-1 and J usage is TRBJ2-7; 7 positions agree with TRBD1. The CDR3 is made up of 12 amino acids. V trimming: 4 bases; J trimming: 1 base; junction bases outside the gene matches: 1. CDR1 is SQVTM and CDR2 is ANQGSEA in the germline V gene.